In this sample, the clone carrying this TCR beta chain turned up a few times. CDR3 size: 14 residues. Trimming took off 5 bases at V and 0 bases at J, with 10 bases between the two ends. Germline V gives CDR1 MNHEY, CDR2 SMNVEV (reference sequence). In Seattle, patients joined the study during active infection and were tracked longitudinally. These data originate in a study of blood T cell repertoires in COVID-19. Study overall: Sources were T cells, B-cell-depleted T cells, or PBMCs; the material itself was cDNA or gDNA.

Repertoires were generated with immunoSEQ multiplex PCR, while TCRdb's copy carries only in-frame clones and drops some. Of roughly 180,000 clones listed, approximately 88% are singletons. This sequence originates from a middle-aged woman with COVID-19, enrolled during active disease. Sequencing used peripheral blood. The chain is built from TRBV27 and TRBJ2-5; D gene unclear. CDR3: CASSLVPYQETQYF. The CDR3 DNA reads TGTGCCAGCAGTCTAGTGCCGTACCAAGAGACCCAGTACTTC.